Presented here are 10 T cell receptor beta chains from one specimen sequenced in a study of blood T cell repertoires in COVID-19. Clones were read by immunoSEQ multiplex PCR, and TCRdb kept only the in-frame ones, dropping some. The sample has some 130,000 clones, 87% seen once. Source material: peripheral blood. The receptors were gathered from a woman between 55 and 75 years old with acute or convalescent COVID-19.

V usage is TRBV10-2 and J usage is TRBJ1-4; no firm D call. Between the trimmed V and J ends, which lost 3 bases and 5 bases, there was a span of 10 bases. The germline V gene has CDR1 WSHSY and CDR2 SAAADI. This CDR3 comprises 14 residues. CDR3: CASSDSGRNEKLFF. The DNA of the CDR3 is TGCGCCAGCAGTGATTCAGGAAGGAATGAAAAACTGTTTTTT.

The rearrangement joins TRBV6-2 or TRBV6-3 to TRBJ1-5; 8 nucleotides align to TRBD1. The CDR3 is 15 amino acids. Germline assignment: CDR1 MNHEY and CDR2 SVGEGT. After removal of 6 bases from V and 2 bases from J, the junction contained 6 bases not matched to a gene. The CDR3 region has the DNA TGTGCCAGCAGCCAGGGGGCGCGAGGCAATCAGCCCCAGCATTTT. The encoded protein is CASSQGARGNQPQHF.

This clone has only one observation. The V call is TRBV6-1, the J call TRBJ2-5, with D possibly matching TRBD2 (6 bases). The germline V and J ends were trimmed by 2 bases and 5 bases, with 18 bases remaining between them. CDR1 and CDR2 (germline): MNHNS, SASEGT. This CDR3 region has 16 residues. Here the CDR3 DNA reads TGTGCCAGCAGTGAATTTACCGGGACTCCCTCGGAGACCCAGTACTTC. This sequence encodes CASSEFTGTPSETQYF.

This chain links TRBV11-2 with TRBJ2-1, with TRBD1 identical over 8 bases. The CDR3 spans 13 residues. J was trimmed by 13 bases and V by 3 bases; bases with no gene match: 8. CDR1 is SGHAT, CDR2 FQNNGV, per germline. The CDR3, as DNA: TGTGCCAGCAGCTTTGGACAGGGTTTTAGTCAGTTCTTC. Its protein is CASSFGQGFSQFF.

The gene calls are TRBV3-1 (or the pseudogene TRBV3-2) and TRBJ1-4; tentative D call: TRBD1 (6 bases). The ends were cut back, 0 bases at V and 8 bases at J, with 16 bases in the middle. Germline V lookup: CDR1 LGHDT, CDR2 YNNKEL (reference sequence). The CDR3 extends over 16 amino acids. For the CDR3, the DNA is TGTGCCAGCAGCCAAGAGGGCAGGGGTGGTGGAGAAAAACTGTTTTTT. Translated, it gives CASSQEGRGGGEKLFF.

The chain has TRBV27 and TRBJ2-1; 7 bases are a match to TRBD2. Germline CDR1 MNHEY, CDR2 SMNVEV (reference sequence). The CDR3 loop spans 13 amino acids. Unmatched junction bases numbered 8, after V lost 8 bases and J lost 7 bases. The CDR3, as DNA: TGTGCCAGCTCGGCTAGCGGAAGAAATGAGCAGTTCTTC. Residues: CASSASGRNEQFF.

The chain carries TRBV11-2 and TRBJ2-1, with TRBD1 identical over 12 bases. The V and J ends lost 4 bases and 9 bases, in that order; junction bases with no gene match: 13. CDR1 is SGHAT and CDR2 is FQNNGV in the germline V gene. There are 17 residues in the CDR3. The CDR3 region has the DNA TGTGCCAGCAGCTATCTTAACCCGGGACAGGGGGCGGTTGAGCAGTTCTTC. It specifies CASSYLNPGQGAVEQFF.

The V call is TRBV3-1 (or the pseudogene TRBV3-2), the J call TRBJ1-4; the match to TRBD1 covers 7 bases. Germline CDR1 is LGHDT and CDR2 is YNNKEL (reference sequence). Trimming removed 7 bases from V and 8 bases from J; junction bases left unmatched: 13. The CDR3 length is 15 residues. Here the CDR3 DNA reads TGTGCCAGCACCTCAGGGGGGATCATGGGGGAAAAACTGTTTTTT. It encodes CASTSGGIMGEKLFF.

The chain uses TRBV28 and TRBJ1-1; D is ambiguous. Germline V gives CDR1 MDHEN, CDR2 SYDVKM. The CDR3 has 10 residues. Trimming left V 6 bases short and J 6 bases short, with 5 bases between. The CDR3 nucleotides are TGTGCCAGCAGGGGCCCTGAAGCTTTCTTT. It codes for CASRGPEAFF.

This chain uses TRBV24-1 with TRBJ1-5; possibly TRBD1 for D (5 bases). The V end was cut by 5 bases, the J end by 2 bases, with 9 bases between. This CDR3 contains 14 residues. CDR1 KGHDR and CDR2 SFDVKD come from the germline V gene. The CDR3 loop reads CATSVGGGNQPQHF. Here the CDR3 DNA reads TGTGCCACCAGTGTGGGGGGGGGCAATCAGCCCCAGCATTTT.